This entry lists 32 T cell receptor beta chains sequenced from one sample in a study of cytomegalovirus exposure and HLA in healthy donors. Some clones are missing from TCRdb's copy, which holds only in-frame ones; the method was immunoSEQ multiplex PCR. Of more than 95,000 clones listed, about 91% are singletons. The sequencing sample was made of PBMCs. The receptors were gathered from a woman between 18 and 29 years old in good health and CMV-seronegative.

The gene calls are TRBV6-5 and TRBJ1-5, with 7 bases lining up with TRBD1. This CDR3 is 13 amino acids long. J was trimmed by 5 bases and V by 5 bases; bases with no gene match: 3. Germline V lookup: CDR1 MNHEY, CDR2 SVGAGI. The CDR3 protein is CASSTQGDQPQHF. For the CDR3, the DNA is TGTGCCAGCAGTACTCAGGGGGATCAGCCCCAGCATTTT.

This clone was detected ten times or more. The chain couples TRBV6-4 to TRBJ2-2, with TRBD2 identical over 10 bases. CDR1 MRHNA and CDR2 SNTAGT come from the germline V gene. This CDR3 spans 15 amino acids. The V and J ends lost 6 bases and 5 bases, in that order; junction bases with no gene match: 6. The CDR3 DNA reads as TGTGCCAGCAGAATGGTAGCGGGGGGAACCGGGGAGCTGTTTTTT. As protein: CASRMVAGGTGELFF.

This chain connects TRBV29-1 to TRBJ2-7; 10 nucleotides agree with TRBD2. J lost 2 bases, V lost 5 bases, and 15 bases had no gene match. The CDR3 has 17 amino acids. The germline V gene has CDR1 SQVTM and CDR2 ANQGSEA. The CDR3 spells CSVLGGTSVLKAYEQYF. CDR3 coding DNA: TGCAGCGTTCTAGGGGGGACTAGCGTCCTCAAAGCCTACGAGCAGTACTTC.

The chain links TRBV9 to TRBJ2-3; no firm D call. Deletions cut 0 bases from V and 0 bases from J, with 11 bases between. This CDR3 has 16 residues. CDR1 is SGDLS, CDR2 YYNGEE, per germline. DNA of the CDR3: TGTGCCAGCAGCGTAGGAGTATCTTATAGCACAGATACGCAGTATTTT. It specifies CASSVGVSYSTDTQYF.

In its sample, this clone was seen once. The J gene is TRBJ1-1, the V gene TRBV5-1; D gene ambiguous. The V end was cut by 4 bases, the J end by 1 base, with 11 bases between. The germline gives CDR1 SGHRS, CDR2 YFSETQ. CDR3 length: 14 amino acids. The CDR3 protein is CASSQDSSNTEAFF. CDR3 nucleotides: TGCGCCAGCAGCCAAGACTCATCGAACACTGAAGCTTTCTTT.

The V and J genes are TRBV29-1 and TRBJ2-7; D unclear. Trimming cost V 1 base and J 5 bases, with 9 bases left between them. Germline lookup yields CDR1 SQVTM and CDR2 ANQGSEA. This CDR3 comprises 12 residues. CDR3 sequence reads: CSVEGVADEQYF. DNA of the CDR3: TGCAGCGTTGAAGGGGTGGCGGACGAGCAGTACTTC.

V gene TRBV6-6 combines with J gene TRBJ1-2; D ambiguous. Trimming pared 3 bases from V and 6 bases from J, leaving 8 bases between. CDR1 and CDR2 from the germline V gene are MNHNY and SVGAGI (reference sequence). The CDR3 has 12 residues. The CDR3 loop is CASSYMQDGYTF. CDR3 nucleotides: TGTGCCAGCAGTTATATGCAGGATGGCTACACCTTC.

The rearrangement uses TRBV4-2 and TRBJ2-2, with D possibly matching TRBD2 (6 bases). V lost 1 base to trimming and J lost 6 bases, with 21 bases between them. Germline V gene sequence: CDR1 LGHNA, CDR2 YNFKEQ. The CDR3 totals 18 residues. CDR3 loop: CASSQAWGGTTGAGELFF. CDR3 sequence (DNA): TGTGCCAGCAGCCAAGCCTGGGGAGGAACTACCGGCGCCGGGGAGCTGTTTTTT.

DNA for the CDR3: TGTGCCAGCAGCTTACCGTCCACTGAAGCTTTCTTT. Translation: CASSLPSTEAFF. This sequence joins TRBV7-9 and TRBJ1-1; D uncertain. Germline CDR1 and CDR2: SEHNR and FQNEAQ (reference sequence). V dropped 2 bases and J dropped 4 bases, with 5 bases sitting between them. This CDR3 is built from 12 residues.

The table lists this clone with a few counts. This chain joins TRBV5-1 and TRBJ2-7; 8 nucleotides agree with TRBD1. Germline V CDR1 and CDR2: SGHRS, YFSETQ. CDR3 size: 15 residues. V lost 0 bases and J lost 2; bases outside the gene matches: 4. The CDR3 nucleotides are TGCGCCAGCAGCTTGGATCAGGACAGGGCCTACGAGCAGTACTTC. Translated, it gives CASSLDQDRAYEQYF.

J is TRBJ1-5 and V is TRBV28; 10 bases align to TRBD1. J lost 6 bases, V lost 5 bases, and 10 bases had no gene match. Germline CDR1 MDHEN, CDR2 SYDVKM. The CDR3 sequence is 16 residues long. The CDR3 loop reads CASSPSGTGAFQPQHF. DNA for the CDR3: TGTGCCAGCAGTCCATCCGGGACAGGGGCTTTTCAGCCCCAGCATTTT.

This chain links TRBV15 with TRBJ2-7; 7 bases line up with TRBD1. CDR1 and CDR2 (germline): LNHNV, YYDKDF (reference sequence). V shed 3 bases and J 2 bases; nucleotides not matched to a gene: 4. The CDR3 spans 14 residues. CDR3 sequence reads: CATSSDRDAYEQYF. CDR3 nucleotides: TGTGCCACCAGCAGTGACAGGGATGCCTACGAGCAGTACTTC.

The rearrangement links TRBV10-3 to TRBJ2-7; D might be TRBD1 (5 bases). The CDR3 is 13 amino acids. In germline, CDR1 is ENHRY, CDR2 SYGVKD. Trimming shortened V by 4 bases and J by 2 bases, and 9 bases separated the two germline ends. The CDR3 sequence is CAISVQGTYEQYV. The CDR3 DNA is TGTGCCATCAGTGTTCAGGGCACCTACGAGCAGTACGTC.

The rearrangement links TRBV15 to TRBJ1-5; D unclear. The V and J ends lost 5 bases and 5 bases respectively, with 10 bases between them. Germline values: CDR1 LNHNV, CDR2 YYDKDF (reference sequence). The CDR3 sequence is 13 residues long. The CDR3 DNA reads TGTGCCACCAGCGAGAGAGAACATCAGCCCCAGCATTTT. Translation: CATSEREHQPQHF.

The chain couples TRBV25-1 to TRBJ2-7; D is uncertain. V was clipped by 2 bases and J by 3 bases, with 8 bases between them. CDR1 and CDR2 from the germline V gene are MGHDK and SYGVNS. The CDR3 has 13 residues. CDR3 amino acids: CASSEGGLYEQYF. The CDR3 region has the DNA TGTGCCAGCAGTGAAGGTGGGCTCTACGAGCAGTACTTC.

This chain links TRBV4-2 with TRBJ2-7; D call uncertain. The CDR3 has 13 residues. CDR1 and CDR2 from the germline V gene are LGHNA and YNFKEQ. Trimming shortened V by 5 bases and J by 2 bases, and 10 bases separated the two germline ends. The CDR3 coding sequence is TGTGCCAGCAGCTATCCCGGTGCCTACGAGCAGTACTTC. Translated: CASSYPGAYEQYF.

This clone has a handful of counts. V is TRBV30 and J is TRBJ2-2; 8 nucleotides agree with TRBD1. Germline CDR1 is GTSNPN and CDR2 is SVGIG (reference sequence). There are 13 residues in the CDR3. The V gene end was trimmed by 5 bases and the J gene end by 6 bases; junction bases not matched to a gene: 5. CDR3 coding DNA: TGTGCCTGGGGGGACAGGTCGCCCGGGGAGCTGTTTTTT. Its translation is CAWGDRSPGELFF.

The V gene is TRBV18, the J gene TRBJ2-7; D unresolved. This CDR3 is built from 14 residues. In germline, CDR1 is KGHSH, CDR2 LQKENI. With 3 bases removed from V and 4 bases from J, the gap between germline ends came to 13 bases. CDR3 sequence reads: CASSPTAARYEQYF. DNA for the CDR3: TGTGCCAGCTCACCGACGGCGGCGCGGTACGAGCAGTACTTC.

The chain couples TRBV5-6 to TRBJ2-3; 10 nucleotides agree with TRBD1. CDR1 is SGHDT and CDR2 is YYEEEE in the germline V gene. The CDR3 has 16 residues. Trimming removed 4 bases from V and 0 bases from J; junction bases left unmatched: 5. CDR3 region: CASSLGQGTSTDTQYF. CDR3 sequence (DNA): TGTGCCAGCAGCCTGGGACAGGGGACTAGCACAGATACGCAGTATTTT.

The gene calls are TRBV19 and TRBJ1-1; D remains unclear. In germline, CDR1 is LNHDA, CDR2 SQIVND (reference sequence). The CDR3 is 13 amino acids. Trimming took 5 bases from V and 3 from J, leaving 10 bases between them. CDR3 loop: CASSANGDTEAFF. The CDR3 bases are TGTGCCAGTAGTGCGAACGGGGACACTGAAGCTTTCTTT. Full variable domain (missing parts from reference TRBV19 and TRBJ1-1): DGGITQSPKYLFRKEGQNVTLSCEQNLNHDAMYWYRQDPGQGLRLIYYSQIVNDFQKGDIAEGYSVSREKKESFPLTVTSAQKNPTAFYLCASSANGDTEAFFGQGTRLTVV.

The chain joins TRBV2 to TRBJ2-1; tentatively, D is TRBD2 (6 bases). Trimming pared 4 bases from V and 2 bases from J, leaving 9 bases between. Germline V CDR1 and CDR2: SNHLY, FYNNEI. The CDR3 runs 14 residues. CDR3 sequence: CASSGLAPYNEQFF. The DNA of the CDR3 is TGTGCCAGCAGTGGGCTAGCGCCCTACAATGAGCAGTTCTTC. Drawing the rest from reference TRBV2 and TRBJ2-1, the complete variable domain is EPEVTQTPSHQVTQMGQEVILRCVPISNHLYFYWYRQILGQKVEFLVSFYNNEISEKSEIFDDQFSVERPDGSNFTLKIRSTKLEDSAMYFCASSGLAPYNEQFFGPGTRLTVL.

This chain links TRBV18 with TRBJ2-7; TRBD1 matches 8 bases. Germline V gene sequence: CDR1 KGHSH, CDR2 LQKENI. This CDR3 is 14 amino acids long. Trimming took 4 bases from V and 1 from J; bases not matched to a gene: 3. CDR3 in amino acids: CASSLDRESYEQYF. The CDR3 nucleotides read TGTGCCAGCTCACTGGACAGGGAGTCCTACGAGCAGTACTTC.

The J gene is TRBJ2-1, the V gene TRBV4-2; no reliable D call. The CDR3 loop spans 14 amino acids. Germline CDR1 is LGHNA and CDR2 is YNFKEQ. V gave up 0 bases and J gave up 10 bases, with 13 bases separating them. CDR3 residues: CASSQDHDLQEQFF. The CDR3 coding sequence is TGTGCCAGCAGCCAAGATCATGACTTGCAAGAGCAGTTCTTC.

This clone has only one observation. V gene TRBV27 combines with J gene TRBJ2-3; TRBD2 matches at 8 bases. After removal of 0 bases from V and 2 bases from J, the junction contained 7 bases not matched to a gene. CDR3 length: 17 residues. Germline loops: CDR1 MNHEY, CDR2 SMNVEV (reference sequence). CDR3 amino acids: CASSLSSSGPFTDTQYF. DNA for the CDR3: TGTGCCAGCAGTTTATCGTCTAGCGGGCCCTTCACAGATACGCAGTATTTT.

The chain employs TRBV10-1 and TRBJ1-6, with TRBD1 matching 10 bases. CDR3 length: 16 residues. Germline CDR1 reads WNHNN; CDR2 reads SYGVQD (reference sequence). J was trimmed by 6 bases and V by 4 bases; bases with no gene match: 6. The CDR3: CASSGGTGASNSPLHF. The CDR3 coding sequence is TGCGCCAGCAGTGGAGGGACAGGGGCTAGTAATTCACCCCTCCACTTT.

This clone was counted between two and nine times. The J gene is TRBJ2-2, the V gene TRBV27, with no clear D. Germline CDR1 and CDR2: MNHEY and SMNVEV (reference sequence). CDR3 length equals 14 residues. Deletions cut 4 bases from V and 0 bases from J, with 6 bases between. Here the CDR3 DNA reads TGTGCCAGCAGTTACTCCGCGAACACCGGGGAGCTGTTTTTT. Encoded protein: CASSYSANTGELFF.

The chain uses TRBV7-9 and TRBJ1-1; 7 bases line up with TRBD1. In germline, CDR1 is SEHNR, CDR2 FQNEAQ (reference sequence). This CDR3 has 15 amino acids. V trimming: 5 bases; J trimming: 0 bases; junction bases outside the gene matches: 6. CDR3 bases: TGTGCCAGCAGCCGGACAGGAACCTTGAACACTGAAGCTTTCTTT. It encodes CASSRTGTLNTEAFF.

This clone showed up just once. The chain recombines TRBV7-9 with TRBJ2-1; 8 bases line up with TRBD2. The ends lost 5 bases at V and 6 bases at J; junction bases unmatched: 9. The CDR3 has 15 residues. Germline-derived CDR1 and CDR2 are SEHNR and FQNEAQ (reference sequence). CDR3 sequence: CASSPRGGRTNEQFF. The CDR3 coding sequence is TGTGCCAGCAGCCCCCGGGGCGGGAGGACCAATGAGCAGTTCTTC.

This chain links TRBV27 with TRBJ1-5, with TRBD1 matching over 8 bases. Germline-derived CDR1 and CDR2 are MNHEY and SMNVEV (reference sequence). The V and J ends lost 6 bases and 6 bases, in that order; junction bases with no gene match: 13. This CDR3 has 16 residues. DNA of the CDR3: TGTGCCAGCAGGATAACCGGACAGGGTATTGGTCAGCCCCAGCATTTT. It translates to CASRITGQGIGQPQHF.

CDR3 DNA: TGTGCCAGCGGGGCAGGGGTAAATCAGCCCCAGCATTTT. It specifies CASGAGVNQPQHF. The chain is built from TRBV19 and TRBJ1-5, with D possibly matching TRBD1 (6 bases). The CDR3 is 13 amino acids. Germline V gene sequence: CDR1 LNHDA, CDR2 SQIVND (reference sequence). The ends were cut back, 9 bases at V and 4 bases at J, with 13 bases in the middle.

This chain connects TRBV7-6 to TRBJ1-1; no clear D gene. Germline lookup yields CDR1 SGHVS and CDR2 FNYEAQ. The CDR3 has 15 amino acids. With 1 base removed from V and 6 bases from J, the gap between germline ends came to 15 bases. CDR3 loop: CASSLVVEELSEAFF. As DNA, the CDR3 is TGTGCCAGCAGCTTAGTTGTGGAGGAGCTTTCTGAAGCTTTCTTT.

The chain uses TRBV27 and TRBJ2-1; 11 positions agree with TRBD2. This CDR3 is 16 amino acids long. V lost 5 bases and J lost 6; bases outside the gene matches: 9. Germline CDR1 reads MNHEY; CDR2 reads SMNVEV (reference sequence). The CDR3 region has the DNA TGTGCCAGCAGTCCCACTAGCGGGAGTTGGGGCAATGAGCAGTTCTTC. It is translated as CASSPTSGSWGNEQFF.